This T cell receptor (beta chain) was observed in a study of blood T cell repertoires in COVID-19. Study overall: Material from acute and convalescent COVID-19 was sourced from the United States, Italy and Spain. Sample material is recorded as cDNA or gDNA derived from T cells, B-cell-depleted T cells, or PBMCs.

Per the germline V gene, CDR1 is LNHDA and CDR2 is SQIVND (reference sequence). Trimming left V 1 base short and J 1 base short, with 7 bases between. The length of the CDR3 is 14 residues. Authors' analysis steps: Estimation of nucleated cell counts was performed using reference gene primer amplification. The data were produced by immunoSEQ multiplex PCR, yet TCRdb's version contains in-frame clones alone and is incomplete. V and J calls and clone size come straight from that table; D and trimming were deduced from the DNA. The sample comprises some 390,000 clones, around 87% of which are singletons, and about 2.3% rests with the top ten. Enrolled during active infection, Seattle patients were then followed longitudinally.

The specimen was peripheral blood. The chain uses TRBV19 and TRBJ1-1; D is unresolved. This clonotype was sampled from a woman aged 55-70 years with COVID-19, enrolled during active disease. This chain's CDR3 is CASSIAYRNTEAFF. The CDR3 DNA reads as TGTGCCAGTAGTATAGCGTACAGGAACACTGAAGCTTTCTTT.